This TCR beta chain was captured in a study of immune cell composition in non-small cell lung cancer. Study results and caveats: Tumour TCR-beta clonality was not significantly tied to smoking pack-years.

As concerns this clone: Its antigen is not known.

Normal lung sampling was at least 3 cm from the tumour, as distant as possible. The J segment lost 6 bases and the V segment lost 4 bases, leaving 9 bases of the junction unmatched. The germline CDR1 and CDR2 sequences are SGHVS and FNYEAQ. There are 15 residues in the CDR3. TCRdb's table, derived via immunoSEQ multiplex PCR, lists solely in-frame clones and lacks some. The sample yields 5,300 or so clones, around nine tenths seen once. The chain couples TRBV7-6 to TRBJ2-3; 8 nucleotides match TRBD2. Source material: non-adjacent lung tissue. The receptor was derived from a human donor with non-small cell lung cancer. Some clones in this sample may be carry-over from other donors' samples. The CDR3 sequence: CASSYSGTRGDTQYF. The CDR3 DNA reads as TGTGCCAGCAGCTACTCCGGGACTAGAGGGGATACGCAGTATTTT.